The clone carrying this T cell receptor (beta chain) has a count of ten or more. The sample comes from a study of human T cells and chemical hapten exposure. TCRdb used MiXCR to reprocess the RACE reads, holding one entry per CDR3 protein. The data contain some 350,000 distinct CDR3 sequences, around 6% of them singletons. The CDR3 is 16 amino acids. From germline, CDR1 is DFQATT and CDR2 SNEGSKA (reference sequence). V was cut by 5 bases and J by 6 bases, with 20 bases left in between. Sample time point: patch test 2, 6 weeks after DPC sensitization. Treatment given: therapeutic diphenylcyclopropenone sensitization with weekly scalp DPC.

The clonotype comes from a woman younger than 35 with alopecia areata. Some clones in this sample may be carry-over from other donors' samples. This material consisted of whole blood, taken in connection with sensitization to the hapten diphenylcyclopropenone (DPC). The V call is TRBV20-1, the J call TRBJ1-6; weak D call: TRBD1 (5 bases). The CDR3 loop is CSAHPGGGVLNSPLHF. The CDR3 DNA sequence: TGCAGTGCTCACCCTGGGGGGGGAGTCCTTAATTCACCCCTCCACTTT.